Shown below are 32 T cell receptor beta chains from a single sample sequenced in a study of blood T cells in healthy people across ages. With a J-beta primer mix and a sample-barcoded 5' primer, a second PCR ran about 7 to 12 cycles. TCRdb used MiXCR to reprocess the 5' RACE reads, holding one entry per CDR3 protein. The sample holds over a million distinct CDR3 sequences, under 55% seen once. The sample was blood. The receptor source for this set is a woman in her late teens or twenties in good health.

This clonotype turned up a few times. This sequence joins TRBV7-9 and TRBJ2-3; possibly TRBD1 for D (5 bases). V dropped 5 bases and J dropped 4 bases, with 22 bases sitting between them. Germline V gives CDR1 SEHNR, CDR2 FQNEAQ (reference sequence). This CDR3 region has 17 residues. Here the CDR3 reads CASSLPSGREGSDTQYF. DNA of the CDR3: TGTGCCAGCAGCCTGCCCTCGGGCAGGGAAGGGTCAGATACGCAGTATTTT. The full variable domain, with the rest looked up from reference TRBV7-9 and TRBJ2-3, is DTGVSQNPRHKITKRGQNVTFRCDPISEHNRLYWYRQTLGQGPEFLTYFQNEAQLEKSRLLSDRFSAERPKGSFSTLEIQRTEQGDSAMYLCASSLPSGREGSDTQYFGPGTRLTVL.

This clonotype appeared a few times. The J gene is TRBJ2-3, the V gene TRBV27, with TRBD2 matching over 10 bases. The J segment lost 4 bases and the V segment lost 4 bases, leaving 5 bases of the junction unmatched. This CDR3 comprises 15 residues. Germline V gives CDR1 MNHEY, CDR2 SMNVEV (reference sequence). The CDR3 DNA reads as TGTGCCAGCAGTTCACTGACTAGCGGGTCAGATACGCAGTATTTT. Encoded protein: CASSSLTSGSDTQYF.

This clonotype was detected only a few times. The rearrangement uses TRBV27 and TRBJ2-3; D gene ambiguous. The V and J ends lost 6 bases and 0 bases respectively, with 7 bases between them. CDR1 and CDR2 from the germline V gene are MNHEY and SMNVEV (reference sequence). This CDR3 has 13 amino acids. CDR3 coding DNA: TGTGCCAGCAGAGGCATAAGCACAGATACGCAGTATTTT. Translating it yields CASRGISTDTQYF.

The sample holds a few counts of this clonotype. V and J are TRBV6-2 or TRBV6-3 and TRBJ1-4, with D unresolved. The CDR3 spans 13 residues. The V end lost 9 bases, the J end lost 3 bases, and 11 bases lay between the germline ends. The V gene's germline CDR1 is MNHEY and CDR2 SVGEGT. CDR3 nucleotides: TGTGCCAGTAACCGAGGATCTAATGAAAAACTGTTTTTT. Amino acid sequence: CASNRGSNEKLFF.

This chain connects TRBV20-1 to TRBJ2-1; 7 bases agree with TRBD2. CDR3 length equals 15 residues. The V gene end was trimmed by 0 bases and the J gene end by 0 bases; junction bases not matched to a gene: 2. Germline loops: CDR1 DFQATT, CDR2 SNEGSKA (reference sequence). The CDR3 region is CSAREGGSSYNEQFF. The CDR3 DNA is TGCAGTGCTAGAGAGGGCGGGAGCTCCTACAATGAGCAGTTCTTC.

This clonotype has just one count. This rearrangement joins TRBV24-1 to TRBJ2-5; 12 bases match TRBD2. The germline V gene encodes CDR1 KGHDR and CDR2 SFDVKD. The CDR3 runs to 15 residues. J lost 11 bases, V lost 0 bases, and 6 bases had no gene match. DNA for the CDR3: TGTGCCACCAGTGATTTGTCTAGCGGGAGGGCTGAGCAGTACTTC. Protein sequence: CATSDLSSGRAEQYF.

The chain uses TRBV6-2 or TRBV6-3 and TRBJ2-1; 7 nucleotides align to TRBD1. CDR3 length: 16 amino acids. J was trimmed by 6 bases and V by 2 bases; bases with no gene match: 10. Germline-derived CDR1 and CDR2 are MNHEY and SVGEGT. The CDR3 is CASSYPTGLTSNEQFF. The CDR3 nucleotides read TGTGCCAGCAGTTACCCGACAGGGCTTACCTCCAATGAGCAGTTCTTC.

The rearrangement links TRBV28 to TRBJ1-1; D uncertain. Trimming left V 7 bases short and J 0 bases short, with 9 bases between. The CDR3 sequence is 13 residues long. The germline V gene has CDR1 MDHEN and CDR2 SYDVKM. CDR3 DNA sequence: TGTGCCAGCATAGAGGGATTGAACACTGAAGCTTTCTTT. Translated: CASIEGLNTEAFF.

The chain employs TRBV7-3 and TRBJ2-1; the D is unclear. The ends were cut back, 0 bases at V and 5 bases at J, with 8 bases in the middle. The CDR3 contains 14 residues. Germline V gives CDR1 SGHTA, CDR2 FQGTGA. The CDR3 sequence: CASSLTYSDNEQFF. DNA for the CDR3: TGTGCCAGCAGCTTAACGTACAGCGACAATGAGCAGTTCTTC.

In this sample, this clonotype turned up a few times. The V and J genes are TRBV12-3 or TRBV12-4 and TRBJ2-7, with D perhaps assigned TRBD1 or TRBD2 (5 bases each). V was clipped by 4 bases and J by 6 bases, with 16 bases between them. The CDR3 has 14 residues. The CDR3 here is CASSSGLASGEQYF. The CDR3 bases are TGTGCCAGCAGTTCAGGGCTAGCAAGCGGCGAGCAGTACTTC.

Ten or more counts support this clonotype. CDR3 residues: CAISESSGRARSYEQYF. The CDR3 DNA reads TGTGCCATCAGTGAGTCTAGCGGGAGGGCCAGGTCCTACGAGCAGTACTTC. V and J are TRBV10-3 and TRBJ2-7, with 11 bases identical to TRBD2. V shed 0 bases, J shed 1 base, and the junction held 5 bases outside the gene matches. Germline loops: CDR1 ENHRY, CDR2 SYGVKD. The CDR3 consists of 17 residues.

This clonotype was counted only a few times. The chain uses TRBV20-1 and TRBJ2-1; perhaps TRBD2 as D (6 bases). Germline CDR1 DFQATT, CDR2 SNEGSKA (reference sequence). V lost 3 bases and J 8 bases, leaving 11 bases between the germline ends. This CDR3 is built from 12 residues. The CDR3 reads CSASGRMDEQFF. CDR3 nucleotides: TGCAGTGCTAGCGGGAGAATGGATGAGCAGTTCTTC.

The chain uses TRBV6-6 and TRBJ1-3, with TRBD1 matching 7 bases. The CDR3 spans 17 residues. Germline assignment: CDR1 MNHNY and CDR2 SVGAGI (reference sequence). The J segment lost 0 bases and the V segment lost 2 bases, leaving 7 bases of the junction unmatched. CDR3 DNA sequence: TGTGCCAGCAGTTACCGGCGACAGGGCTACTCTGGAAACACCATATATTTT. This encodes CASSYRRQGYSGNTIYF.

This clonotype was observed a few times. This chain connects TRBV25-1 to TRBJ2-5, with 9 bases identical to TRBD1. The CDR3 runs to 11 residues. V lost 8 bases to trimming and J lost 13 bases; unmatched junction nucleotides: 8. The germline V gene has CDR1 MGHDK and CDR2 SYGVNS. CDR3 loop: CASGTGPVSYF. The CDR3 bases are TGTGCCAGCGGGACAGGGCCCGTATCGTACTTC.

V and J are TRBV5-1 and TRBJ2-1, with 9 positions matching TRBD1. This CDR3 is 14 amino acids long. V shed 5 bases and J 7 bases; nucleotides not matched to a gene: 7. CDR1 SGHRS and CDR2 YFSETQ come from the germline V gene. As DNA, the CDR3 is TGCGCCAGCAGAGGGGGACAGGGCGCGAATGAGCAGTTCTTC. Translating gives CASRGGQGANEQFF.

The chain uses TRBV6-5 and TRBJ1-2; weak D call: TRBD1 (5 bases). The V end was cut by 6 bases, the J end by 4 bases, with 12 bases between. This CDR3 is built from 13 residues. CDR1 is MNHEY and CDR2 is SVGAGI in the germline V gene. The CDR3 is CASSPAGPYGYTF. The CDR3 DNA reads as TGTGCCAGCAGCCCCGCAGGGCCCTATGGCTACACCTTC.

DNA of the CDR3: TGTGCCAGCAACCCCAACGGGCGCCCAGGGTACTACGAGCAGTACTTC. This gives the protein CASNPNGRPGYYEQYF. V gene TRBV6-2 or TRBV6-3 combines with J gene TRBJ2-7; TRBD1 might be the D (5 bases). Trimming pared 7 bases from V and 3 bases from J, leaving 22 bases between. Germline CDR1 reads MNHEY; CDR2 reads SVGEGT. The CDR3 extends over 16 amino acids.

This clonotype has just one count. The rearrangement joins TRBV30 to TRBJ1-2; possibly TRBD1 for D (5 bases). V lost 3 bases and J 9 bases, leaving 11 bases between the germline ends. This CDR3 region has 11 residues. The germline V gene has CDR1 GTSNPN and CDR2 SVGIG (reference sequence). The CDR3 region has the DNA TGTGCCTGGAGGCAGGGTCGGAGCTACACCTTC. Amino acid sequence: CAWRQGRSYTF. Full variable domain (rest looked up from reference TRBV30 and TRBJ1-2): SQTIHQWPATLVQPVGSPLSLECTVEGTSNPNLYWYRQAAGRGLQLLFYSVGIGQISSEVPQNLSASRPQDRQFILSSKKLLLSDSGFYLCAWRQGRSYTFGSGTRLTVV.

The CDR3 spells CASSPGREGPDTQYF. Written as DNA, the CDR3 is TGTGCCAGCAGCCCTGGGCGGGAGGGCCCAGATACGCAGTATTTT. The chain has TRBV11-2 and TRBJ2-3, with 9 bases fitting TRBD2. V trimming: 5 bases; J trimming: 4 bases; junction bases outside the gene matches: 7. The CDR3 sequence is 15 residues long. Germline CDR1 and CDR2: SGHAT and FQNNGV.

This chain uses TRBV10-3 with TRBJ1-1, with D hard to call. Trimming removed 2 bases at V and 0 bases at J, with 4 bases between. This CDR3 region has 13 residues. The germline V gene has CDR1 ENHRY and CDR2 SYGVKD. The CDR3 DNA is TGTGCCATCAGTGAGGCTGTGAACACTGAAGCTTTCTTT. It specifies CAISEAVNTEAFF.

The V gene is TRBV29-1, the J gene TRBJ1-2; D is undetermined. The CDR3 runs to 13 residues. V shed 0 bases and J shed 4 bases, with 9 bases lying between them. Germline CDR1 is SQVTM and CDR2 is ANQGSEA. The CDR3 protein is CSVEDSGLYGYTF. The CDR3 DNA sequence: TGCAGCGTTGAAGATTCCGGGCTCTATGGCTACACCTTC.

This clonotype was seen more than once but under ten times. This chain joins TRBV12-3 or TRBV12-4 and TRBJ2-1, with 16 bases matching TRBD2. The CDR3 covers 16 residues. J gave up 2 bases and V 6 bases, and 1 base lay outside the gene matches. CDR3 amino acids: CASRGTSGGAYNEQFF. In DNA form, the CDR3 reads TGTGCCAGCAGGGGGACTAGCGGGGGGGCCTACAATGAGCAGTTCTTC.

Only a few counts were recorded for this clonotype. V is TRBV7-9 and J is TRBJ2-5, with 8 bases aligning to TRBD1. This CDR3 comprises 15 residues. CDR1 is SEHNR and CDR2 is FQNEAQ in the germline V gene (reference sequence). With 2 bases clipped from V and 4 bases from J, the junction kept 6 bases outside the gene matches. The CDR3, as DNA: TGTGCCAGCAGCTTAAGGACAGGGTTTGGAGAGACCCAGTACTTC. Its protein is CASSLRTGFGETQYF. Complete variable domain (other parts from reference TRBV7-9 and TRBJ2-5): DTGVSQNPRHKITKRGQNVTFRCDPISEHNRLYWYRQTLGQGPEFLTYFQNEAQLEKSRLLSDRFSAERPKGSFSTLEIQRTEQGDSAMYLCASSLRTGFGETQYFGPGTRLLVL.

The chain employs TRBV7-2 and TRBJ2-5, with D tentatively TRBD1 (6 bases). CDR3 length: 12 residues. V was shortened by 5 bases and J by 11 bases, with 15 bases between the two germline ends. Per germline, CDR1 SGHTA and CDR2 FQGNSA. The CDR3 DNA reads TGTGCCAGCAGCACCACCAGGGGAGCGCAGTACTTC. Its protein is CASSTTRGAQYF.

V is TRBV3-1 and J is TRBJ2-3, with D tentatively TRBD2 (5 bases). The CDR3 sequence is 14 residues long. Deletions cut 3 bases from V and 8 bases from J, with 15 bases between. Germline V CDR1 and CDR2: LGHDT, YNNKEL (reference sequence). The CDR3 is CASSHMAGGGTQYF. Written as DNA, the CDR3 is TGTGCCAGCAGCCATATGGCGGGCGGCGGTACGCAGTATTTT.

This clonotype was counted a few times. This chain links TRBV27 with TRBJ1-2; D unresolved. CDR1 is MNHEY, CDR2 SMNVEV, per germline (reference sequence). The ends were cut back, 3 bases at V and 1 base at J, with 6 bases in the middle. There are 13 residues in the CDR3. This CDR3 reads CASSFGNNYGYTF. The CDR3 nucleotides are TGTGCCAGCAGTTTCGGGAATAACTATGGCTACACCTTC.

The table lists this clonotype with a few counts. This chain connects TRBV18 to TRBJ1-4, with D unresolved. The germline V gene has CDR1 KGHSH and CDR2 LQKENI. The V end lost 5 bases, the J end lost 1 base, and 14 bases lay between the germline ends. There are 16 residues in the CDR3. DNA of the CDR3: TGTGCCAGCTCATCCATCGGCGAGTTAACTAATGAAAAACTGTTTTTT. It specifies CASSSIGELTNEKLFF.

As to this clonotype: One end of the junction varies from germline; a read error may be responsible. The chain links TRBV12-3 or TRBV12-4 to TRBJ2-2, with 10 bases that match TRBD2. The CDR3 extends over 15 amino acids. The CDR3, as DNA: TGTGCCGGCAGTTTCCGACTAGCGGGCACCGGGGAGCTGTTTTTT. It codes for CAGSFRLAGTGELFF.

J is TRBJ1-5 and V is TRBV20-1, with TRBD1 matching 8 bases. Per the germline V gene, CDR1 is DFQATT and CDR2 is SNEGSKA (reference sequence). This CDR3 spans 15 amino acids. J gave up 0 bases and V 6 bases, and 7 bases lay outside the gene matches. For the CDR3, the DNA is TGCAGTGCCCGGAGGACAGGGTTTAGCAATCAGCCCCAGCATTTT. Translated, it gives CSARRTGFSNQPQHF.

The rearrangement uses TRBV4-1 and TRBJ2-1, with 7 bases that match TRBD2. Trimming took 0 bases from V and 1 from J; bases not matched to a gene: 9. The CDR3 runs to 18 residues. Germline CDR1 and CDR2: MGHRA and YSYEKL. CDR3 region: CASSQEHGGGPSYNEQFF. CDR3 in DNA: TGCGCCAGCAGCCAAGAACATGGGGGGGGACCATCCTACAATGAGCAGTTCTTC.

J is TRBJ2-6 and V is TRBV27, with D possibly being TRBD1 or TRBD2 (5 bases each). Germline CDR1 is MNHEY and CDR2 is SMNVEV (reference sequence). Trimming shortened V by 7 bases and J by 2 bases, and 9 bases separated the two germline ends. The CDR3 spans 14 residues. CDR3 protein: CASNRDAGANVLTF. CDR3 bases: TGTGCCAGCAACCGGGACGCTGGGGCCAACGTCCTGACTTTC.

A remark on this clonotype: The junction and the germline gene differ at one end; a read error may be behind it. The V call is TRBV4-3, the J call TRBJ2-7; 10 bases are a match to TRBD1. Germline V gives CDR1 LGHNA, CDR2 YSLEER. The CDR3 contains 13 residues. CDR3 loop: CASNQGTGDKQYF. Here the CDR3 DNA reads TGCGCCAGCAACCAAGGGACAGGGGATAAGCAGTACTTC.